The clone carrying this T cell receptor (beta chain) was picked up one time. Measured with immunoSEQ multiplex PCR; TCRdb has only the in-frame clones, and not every one. Here the sample spans about a million clones, around three quarters being singletons. These data originate in a study of shared clonotypes between healthy human individuals. The CDR3 has 17 residues. The ends were cut back, 3 bases at V and 5 bases at J, with 22 bases in the middle. The germline V gene has CDR1 KGHSH and CDR2 LQKENI. The chain employs TRBV18 and TRBJ1-2; TRBD1 is a possible D gene (6 bases). The receptor was derived from a man aged 18 to 29 in good health. Some clones in this sample may be carry-over from other donors' samples. Sequences were obtained from memory CD4+ T cells from PBMCs. Regarding subset: CD45RA-negative fraction. This chain's CDR3 is CASSPSNFNRAGYGYTF. The DNA of the CDR3 is TGTGCCAGCTCACCCTCGAATTTTAACAGGGCCGGGTATGGCTACACCTTC. Full variable domain (missing parts from reference TRBV18 and TRBJ1-2): NAGVMQNPRHLVRRRGQEARLRCSPMKGHSHVYWYRQLPEEGLKFMVYLQKENIIDESGMPKERFSAEFPKEGPSILRIQQVVRGDSAAYFCASSPSNFNRAGYGYTFGSGTRLTVV.